The TCR beta chain described here comes from a study of blood T cell repertoires in COVID-19. Looking at the study overall: The United States, Italy and Spain were the sources of the acute and convalescent COVID-19 samples. Sources were T cells, B-cell-depleted T cells, or PBMCs; the material itself was cDNA or gDNA.

The V gene's germline CDR1 is LNHDA and CDR2 SQIVND (reference sequence). This CDR3 has 18 residues. Trimming took 9 bases from V and 0 from J; bases not matched to a gene: 10. Original analysis: Amplifying reference gene primers gave estimates of nucleated cell counts. The protocol was immunoSEQ multiplex PCR, while the TCRdb copy is restricted to in-frame clones and leaves out a portion. From that table come the V and J calls and clone size; the DNA was used to work out D and trimming. The sample holds about 210,000 clones, approximately 80% seen once. The Seattle site enrolled patients during active infection and followed them longitudinally.

The chain is built from TRBV19 and TRBJ2-4; TRBD2 matches at 14 bases. This sequence originates from an elderly woman with COVID-19, enrolled during active disease. The sample consisted of peripheral blood. The CDR3 DNA is TGTGCCAGCCAACCGGGACTAGCGGGGGCCCTAGCCAAAAACATTCAGTACTTC. Its translation: CASQPGLAGALAKNIQYF.